The source of this T cell receptor (beta chain) is a study of blood T cell repertoires in COVID-19. Study-wide context: The origin of the acute and convalescent COVID-19 samples was the United States, Italy and Spain. The analysed material was cDNA or gDNA that came from T cells, B-cell-depleted T cells, or PBMCs.

In the original analysis: Counts of nucleated cells, estimated from reference gene primer amplification, were obtained. Profiled with immunoSEQ multiplex PCR; TCRdb holds only in-frame clones, not every one. Clonal size and the V and J genes are those of that table, whereas D and trimming came from the DNA. Among fewer than 350,000 clones listed, roughly 79% were seen once. Trimming shortened V by 2 bases and J by 2 bases, and 10 bases separated the two germline ends. From germline, CDR1 is SGDLS and CDR2 YYNGEE. The CDR3 spans 15 residues. The sequence came from a woman between 55 and 75 years old with active or convalescent COVID-19. Sequencing used peripheral blood. V gene TRBV9 combines with J gene TRBJ1-4; possibly TRBD1 for D (6 bases). CDR3 coding DNA: TGTGCCAGCAGCGTCCAGGGACACACTAATGAAAAACTGTTTTTT. Its protein product is CASSVQGHTNEKLFF.